This TCR beta chain was identified during a study of shared clonotypes between healthy human individuals. Clones were sequenced by immunoSEQ multiplex PCR, and TCRdb holds only the in-frame ones, with some missing. In the table there are around 320,000 clones, around 90% of which are singletons. The CDR3 has 17 amino acids. V lost 1 base to trimming and J lost 3 bases; unmatched junction nucleotides: 10. Per germline, CDR1 MGHDK and CDR2 SYGVNS. The chain carries TRBV25-1 and TRBJ1-2; 8 bases match TRBD1. The source is a man between 18 and 29 years old in good health. Sequenced: memory CD8+ T cells sorted from blood. Subset here: CD45RO+ cells pooled with CCR7-negative TemRA cells. CDR3 protein: CASSELRSGGDYYGYTF. CDR3 bases: TGTGCCAGCAGTGAATTGAGGTCAGGGGGCGATTACTATGGCTACACCTTC.